This T cell receptor (beta chain) was documented in a study of beta chain features in type 1 diabetes. The wider study: Cell yields, gender and age were comparable in patients and healthy donors.

The study, taken as a whole, reports: TCRB CDR3s from Type 1 diabetes patients were moderately but significantly shorter in all four CD4+ subsets. The influence of HLA type on TCRB rearrangement stayed undetermined.

For this clone: Its target is unknown.

Each donor gave one heparinised blood draw averaging around 0.12 L. Markers CD45RO/CCR7/CD25/CD127/CD95/CD27 served to sort CD4+ naive, central memory, regulatory and stem cell-like memory cells. Expressed TCRB transcripts were sequenced because the isolated RNA had all been reverse transcribed beforehand. TCRdb keeps only in-frame clones here, not all; method: immunoSEQ multiplex PCR. The data contain over 650,000 clones, more than 13% of them seen just once; the ten biggest clones take up 0.04%. The sequenced sample consisted of naive CD4+ T cells from blood. The TCR was taken from a man aged 18 to 29 with type 1 diabetes.

CDR3 sequence (DNA): TGTGCCAGCACATTTCGAGGGCCCACCGGGGAGCTGTTTTTT. Translating gives CASTFRGPTGELFF. The J gene is TRBJ2-2, the V gene TRBV2; a possible D gene is TRBD2 (5 bases). Trimming left V 7 bases short and J 4 bases short, with 13 bases between. From germline, CDR1 is SNHLY and CDR2 FYNNEI. The CDR3 length is 14 residues.